This T cell receptor beta chain stems from a study of CD8 T cells in Susac syndrome. The study's findings and limits: As the study acknowledged, the number of individuals in its TCR sequencing and HLA analysis was relatively small.

V lost 7 bases, J lost 6 bases, and 16 bases lay in between. The CDR3 runs 14 residues. In germline, CDR1 is MNHEY, CDR2 SVGAGI. About this clonotype: Its antigen is currently unknown.

cDNA came from roughly 0.53 to 1 ug RNA primed by random hexamers. TCRdb independently ran MiXCR on the immunoSEQ multiplex PCR reads; one entry per CDR3 protein. Of around 270,000 distinct CDR3 sequences detected, over 75% appear once; the ten largest clones hold 0.18%. The receptor comes from a human donor with multiple sclerosis. The chain is built from TRBV6-5 and TRBJ2-1; maybe TRBD2 (6 bases). Sequencing input: CD8+ T cells from PBMCs. The DNA of the CDR3 is TGTGCCAGCACCGGACCGGGACTCCCCAATGAGCAGTTCTTC. Protein: CASTGPGLPNEQFF.